What follows are 9 T cell receptor beta chains derived from one specimen sequenced in a study of metastatic and nonmetastatic thyroid tumors. TCRdb re-processed the PCR reads through MiXCR. Of roughly 34,000 clones in the sample, roughly 20% were seen once. Ahead of thyroid surgery, no patient had received treatment of any kind. Sequencing was done on a sample of tumor tissue. These receptors were taken from a male donor with papillary thyroid cancer or a benign thyroid nodule (not recorded which). Some clones in this sample may be carry-over from other donors' samples.

The CDR3 sequence: CASSVDARTGEYNEQFF. CDR3 sequence (DNA): TGTGCCAGCAGCGTAGACGCGAGGACGGGGGAGTACAATGAGCAGTTCTTC. V is TRBV9 and J is TRBJ2-1; D possibly corresponds to TRBD2 (6 bases). Per germline, CDR1 SGDLS and CDR2 YYNGEE. V was shortened by 0 bases and J by 4 bases, with 17 bases between the two germline ends. This CDR3 region has 17 residues.

The V gene is TRBV6-2 or TRBV6-3, the J gene TRBJ2-1, with a possible D match to TRBD2 (5 bases). Germline V lookup: CDR1 MNHEY, CDR2 SVGEGT. The CDR3 totals 14 residues. Trimming stripped 6 bases from V and 7 bases from J, with 16 bases between. This chain's CDR3 is CASRGIARLNEQFF. The CDR3 bases are TGTGCCAGCAGGGGAATAGCGAGGTTAAATGAGCAGTTCTTC.

This clone occurred many times. The chain uses TRBV19 and TRBJ1-2, with 10 bases aligning to TRBD1. V was clipped by 3 bases and J by 6 bases; unmatched bases: 10. This CDR3 is built from 16 residues. From germline, CDR1 is LNHDA and CDR2 SQIVND (reference sequence). The CDR3 spells CASSISRLDRGNGYTF. The CDR3 nucleotides read TGTGCCAGTAGTATTTCGCGCCTGGACAGGGGGAATGGCTACACCTTC.

This clone has a count of ten or more. The rearrangement joins TRBV5-1 to TRBJ2-2, with a weak D call TRBD1 (7 bases). Germline CDR1 and CDR2: SGHRS and YFSETQ. Deletions cut 9 bases from V and 5 bases from J, with 17 bases between. The CDR3 is made up of 14 amino acids. CDR3 protein: CATSKSGGTGELFF. In DNA form, the CDR3 reads TGCGCCACCTCAAAATCAGGGGGGACCGGGGAGCTGTTTTTT.

Note on this clone: An end of the junction differs from the germline gene, which may be a read error. This sequence joins TRBV6-1 and TRBJ2-3; D unresolved. The CDR3 sequence is 15 residues long. Germline CDR1 and CDR2: MNHNS and SASEGT. CDR3 region: CASSRTQPSTDRQYF. CDR3 DNA sequence: TGTGCCAGCAGTAGAACCCAGCCGTCTACAGATAGGCAGTATTTT.

For this clone: An end of the junction does not agree with germline; a read error may underlie this. The rearrangement links TRBV7-2 to TRBJ2-5; D not resolved. The CDR3 extends over 13 amino acids. The germline V gene has CDR1 SGHTA and CDR2 FQGNSA. DNA for the CDR3: TGTGCCAGCAGTTTCCGAAGAGATGAGACCCAGTGCTTC. Amino acid sequence: CASSFRRDETQCF.

This clone was counted many times. The rearrangement uses TRBV5-1 and TRBJ2-7; 9 bases are shared with TRBD1. J lost 7 bases, V lost 0 bases, and 11 bases had no gene match. This CDR3 has 16 amino acids. Germline V lookup: CDR1 SGHRS, CDR2 YFSETQ. DNA of the CDR3: TGCGCCAGCAGCTTGGCCTTAGGACAGGGGTCATGGGAGCAGTACTTC. Translation gives CASSLALGQGSWEQYF.

V is TRBV20-1 and J is TRBJ2-1; D possibly corresponds to TRBD1 (5 bases). Germline V gene lookup returns CDR1 DFQATT and CDR2 SNEGSKA (reference sequence). This CDR3 comprises 13 residues. Trimming cost V 5 bases and J 1 base, with 9 bases left between them. The CDR3 here is CSAPGQSYNEQFF. Written as DNA, the CDR3 is TGCAGTGCTCCCGGACAATCCTACAATGAGCAGTTCTTC.

This clone was seen more than once but under ten times. This chain connects TRBV6-2 or TRBV6-3 to TRBJ2-7; possibly TRBD1 for D (5 bases). The CDR3 covers 14 residues. V dropped 5 bases and J dropped 6 bases, with 17 bases sitting between them. From germline, CDR1 is MNHEY and CDR2 SVGEGT. The CDR3 reads CASSLGHITGEQYF. In nucleotides, the CDR3 is TGTGCCAGCAGTCTTGGACATATAACGGGCGAGCAGTACTTC.